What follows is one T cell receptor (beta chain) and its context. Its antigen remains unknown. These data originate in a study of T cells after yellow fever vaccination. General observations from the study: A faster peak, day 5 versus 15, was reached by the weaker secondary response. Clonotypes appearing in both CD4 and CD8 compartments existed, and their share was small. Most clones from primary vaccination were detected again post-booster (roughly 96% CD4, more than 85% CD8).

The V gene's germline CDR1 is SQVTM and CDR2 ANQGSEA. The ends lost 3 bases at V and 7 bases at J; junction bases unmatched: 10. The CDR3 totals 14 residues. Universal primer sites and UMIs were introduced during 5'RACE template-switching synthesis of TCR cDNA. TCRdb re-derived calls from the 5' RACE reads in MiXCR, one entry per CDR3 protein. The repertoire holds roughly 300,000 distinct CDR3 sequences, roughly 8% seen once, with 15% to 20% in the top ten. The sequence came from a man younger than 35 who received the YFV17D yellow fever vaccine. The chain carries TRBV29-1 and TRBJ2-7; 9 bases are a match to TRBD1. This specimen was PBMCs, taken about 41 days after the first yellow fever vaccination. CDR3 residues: CSVERTGALGEQYF. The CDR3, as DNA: TGCAGCGTTGAGCGGACAGGGGCGCTGGGGGAGCAGTACTTC.